This T cell receptor beta chain was sequenced for a study of T cells in Graves' hyperthyroidism and ophthalmopathy. General observations from the study: In blood, most of the thyroid clonotypes expanded above 0.001 were also present. The model made its ophthalmopathy prediction, and onset followed a median approximately six months later.

The V gene's germline CDR1 is ENHRY and CDR2 SYGVKD. This CDR3 has 11 residues. Reasons for excluding patients were uncontrolled infection, other autoimmune disease, pregnancy or lactation. TCR beta CDR3 region amplification was performed from RNA transcripts. The TCR CDR3 was amplified in a first-round RT-PCR using the HTBI primer set. One entry per CDR3 protein results from TCRdb running MiXCR on the multiplex PCR reads. The data hold over 650,000 distinct CDR3 sequences, with about 45% observed a single time. About this clonotype itself: Its antigen is unidentified. Germline is not matched at one junction end, which may reflect a read error.

This chain uses TRBV10-3 with TRBJ2-7; weak D call: TRBD2 (5 bases). This clonotype originated in an adult man with Graves' disease, either hyperthyroidism or ophthalmopathy (not recorded which). Input material: peripheral blood or thyroid tissue (not recorded which). CDR3 residues: CAIRAMRDFSF. The DNA for the CDR3 is TGTGCCATCAGGGCGATGAGGGATTTTTCCTTC.